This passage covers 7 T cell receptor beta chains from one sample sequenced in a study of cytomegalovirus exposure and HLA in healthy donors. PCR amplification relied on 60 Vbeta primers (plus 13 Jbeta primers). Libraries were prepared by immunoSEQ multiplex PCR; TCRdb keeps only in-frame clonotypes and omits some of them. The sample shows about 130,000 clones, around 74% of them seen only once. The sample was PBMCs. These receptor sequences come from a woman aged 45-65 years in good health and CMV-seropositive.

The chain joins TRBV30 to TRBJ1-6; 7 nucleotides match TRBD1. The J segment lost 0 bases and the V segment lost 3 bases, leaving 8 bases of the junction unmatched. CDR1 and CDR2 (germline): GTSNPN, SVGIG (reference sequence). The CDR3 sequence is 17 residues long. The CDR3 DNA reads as TGTGCCTGGAGGAGTACAGGGACAGTCTCCTATAATTCACCCCTCCACTTT. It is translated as CAWRSTGTVSYNSPLHF.

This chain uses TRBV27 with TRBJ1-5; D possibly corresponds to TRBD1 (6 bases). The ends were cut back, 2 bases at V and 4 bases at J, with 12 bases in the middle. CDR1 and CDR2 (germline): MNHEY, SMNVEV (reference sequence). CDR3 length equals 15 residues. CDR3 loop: CASSLGGAGNQPQHF. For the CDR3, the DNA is TGTGCCAGCAGTTTAGGGGGCGCCGGGAATCAGCCCCAGCATTTT.

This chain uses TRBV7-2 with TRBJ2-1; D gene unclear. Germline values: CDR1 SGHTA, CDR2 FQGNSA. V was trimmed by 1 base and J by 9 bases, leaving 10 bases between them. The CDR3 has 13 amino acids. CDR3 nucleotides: TGTGCCAGCAGCTTAGGAAGGAGAGGTGAGCAGTTCTTC. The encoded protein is CASSLGRRGEQFF.

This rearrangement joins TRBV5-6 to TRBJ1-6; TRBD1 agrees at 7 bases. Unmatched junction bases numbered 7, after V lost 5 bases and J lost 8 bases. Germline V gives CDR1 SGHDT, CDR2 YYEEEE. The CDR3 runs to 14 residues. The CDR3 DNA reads TGTGCCAGCAGGATATACAGGGGAGATTCACCCCTCCACTTT. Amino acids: CASRIYRGDSPLHF.

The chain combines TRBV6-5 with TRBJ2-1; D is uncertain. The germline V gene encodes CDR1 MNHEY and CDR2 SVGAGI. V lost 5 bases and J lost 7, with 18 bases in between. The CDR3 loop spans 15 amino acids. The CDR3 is CASSPAQRYWNEQFF. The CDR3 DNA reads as TGTGCCAGCAGTCCCGCCCAGCGCTATTGGAATGAGCAGTTCTTC.

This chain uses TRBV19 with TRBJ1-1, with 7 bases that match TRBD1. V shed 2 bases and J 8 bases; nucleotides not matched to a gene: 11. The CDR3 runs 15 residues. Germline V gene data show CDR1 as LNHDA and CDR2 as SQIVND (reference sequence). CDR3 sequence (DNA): TGTGCCAGTAGTATATCCAATAGGGTGGACAGGGAAGCTTTCTTT. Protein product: CASSISNRVDREAFF. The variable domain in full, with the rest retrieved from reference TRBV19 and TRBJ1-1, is DGGITQSPKYLFRKEGQNVTLSCEQNLNHDAMYWYRQDPGQGLRLIYYSQIVNDFQKGDIAEGYSVSREKKESFPLTVTSAQKNPTAFYLCASSISNRVDREAFFGQGTRLTVV.

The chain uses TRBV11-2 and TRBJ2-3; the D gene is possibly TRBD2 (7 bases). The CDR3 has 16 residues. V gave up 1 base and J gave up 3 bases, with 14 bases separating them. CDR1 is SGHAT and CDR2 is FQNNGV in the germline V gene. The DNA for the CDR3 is TGTGCCAGCAGCTTAGGTTTGGCGGGGGCTACAGATACGCAGTATTTT. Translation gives CASSLGLAGATDTQYF.